These T cell receptor beta chains were read from a single sample in a study of regulatory T cells. Repertoires were generated with immunoSEQ multiplex PCR, while TCRdb's copy carries only in-frame clones and drops some. Of about 29,000 clones in the sample, 85% to 95% are singletons; the top ten hold about 1.4%. Sequencing used conventional CD4+ T cells sorted from blood. These receptors all come from a person aged 18 to 30 with CD3G deficiency. CDR3s include the opening cysteine and the closing phenylalanine or tryptophan. D genes are given only for firm matches. Clone sizes are given selectively: once, few, many, or a class where the clone is expanded.

D gene: TRBD2
clone size: few
J gene: TRBJ2-1
V gene: TRBV5-1
CDR3 DNA: TGCGCCAGCAGCTTTTCCCATGGGCCTAGCGGGAACAATGAGCAGTTCTTC
CDR3 protein: CASSFSHGPSGNNEQFF

D gene: NA
clone size: NA
J gene: TRBJ2-1
V gene: TRBV5-1
CDR3 DNA: TGCGCCAGCAGCTTGGACGGAGACCCAGCGAATGAGCAGTTCTTC
CDR3 protein: CASSLDGDPANEQFF

D gene: TRBD1
clone size: NA
J gene: TRBJ1-4
V gene: TRBV7-8
CDR3 DNA: TGTGCCAGCAGCTTAGCGCGGGTAGGACAGGGGAATGAAAAACTGTTTTTT
CDR3 protein: CASSLARVGQGNEKLFF

D gene: TRBD2
clone size: NA
J gene: TRBJ2-6
V gene: TRBV10-3
CDR3 DNA: TGTGCCGCTGGGACTAGCGGCTCTGGGGCCAACGTCCTGACTTTC
CDR3 protein: CAAGTSGSGANVLTF

D gene: NA
clone size: NA
J gene: TRBJ2-1
V gene: TRBV28
CDR3 DNA: TGTGCCAGCAGTTTGGGGGGAGGTGAGCAGTTCTTC
CDR3 protein: CASSLGGGEQFF

D gene: TRBD2
clone size: NA
J gene: TRBJ2-3
V gene: TRBV5-1
CDR3 DNA: TGCGCCAGCAGCTTGCAGGGTTTGCGGGAGGCGCAGTATTTT
CDR3 protein: CASSLQGLREAQYF

D gene: TRBD1
clone size: NA
J gene: TRBJ1-1
V gene: TRBV11-2
CDR3 DNA: TGTGCCAGCAGCTTAGATTGGGACAGGGGGATTTTCTTT
CDR3 protein: CASSLDWDRGIFF

D gene: TRBD1
clone size: NA
J gene: TRBJ1-6
V gene: TRBV5-5
CDR3 DNA: TGTGCCAGCAGTTACGGGGGACAGCATAATTCACCCCTCCACTTT
CDR3 protein: CASSYGGQHNSPLHF

D gene: TRBD1
clone size: NA
J gene: TRBJ1-4
V gene: TRBV6-1
CDR3 DNA: TGTGCCAGTCATCCGGGACAGGGATGGGAAAAACTGTTTTTT
CDR3 protein: CASHPGQGWEKLFF

D gene: NA
clone size: NA
J gene: TRBJ2-7
V gene: TRBV27
CDR3 DNA: TGTGCCAGCAGTTCCCCCCTGAGGGACCGGCAGTACTTC
CDR3 protein: CASSSPLRDRQYF

D gene: TRBD2
clone size: NA
J gene: TRBJ2-1
V gene: TRBV13
CDR3 DNA: TGTGCCAGCAGCCTAGCGGGTCCCAATGAGCAGTTCTTC
CDR3 protein: CASSLAGPNEQFF

D gene: TRBD2
clone size: NA
J gene: TRBJ2-1
V gene: TRBV9
CDR3 DNA: TGTGCCAGCAGCGTTTCCAGCGGGACCTACAATGAGCAGTTCTTC
CDR3 protein: CASSVSSGTYNEQFF

D gene: NA
clone size: NA
J gene: TRBJ2-2
V gene: TRBV19
CDR3 DNA: TGTGCCAGTAGTATTACGGCTTCGAACACCGGGGAGCTGTTTTTT
CDR3 protein: CASSITASNTGELFF

D gene: NA
clone size: NA
J gene: TRBJ2-1
V gene: TRBV19
CDR3 DNA: TGTGCCAGTAGTATAGGGCTAGACGGGGCTGAGCAGTTCTTC
CDR3 protein: CASSIGLDGAEQFF

D gene: TRBD2
clone size: NA
J gene: TRBJ2-2
V gene: TRBV6-1
CDR3 DNA: TGTGCCAGCAGTGAAGCCCCGAGGGTTAAAGGGGAGGGCGGGGAGCTGTTTTTT
CDR3 protein: CASSEAPRVKGEGGELFF

D gene: NA
clone size: NA
J gene: TRBJ2-5
V gene: TRBV5-1
CDR3 DNA: TGCGCCAGCAGCCCCCAACAGGGCACGACCCAGTACTTC
CDR3 protein: CASSPQQGTTQYF